This section outlines one TCR beta chain sequence together with its context. These data belong to a study of blood T cell repertoires in COVID-19. Study-wide context: The origin of the acute and convalescent COVID-19 samples was the United States, Italy and Spain.

The CDR3 length is 14 residues. Per germline, CDR1 SGHDN and CDR2 FVKESK. With 4 bases removed from V and 0 bases from J, the gap between germline ends came to 10 bases. Seattle patients were enrolled during active infection and followed longitudinally. Some clones are missing from TCRdb's copy, which holds only in-frame ones; the method was immunoSEQ multiplex PCR. The table has under 250,000 clones, around 89% seen once. The receptor was isolated from a man aged 30 to 45 with COVID-19, enrolled during active disease. This chain links TRBV14 with TRBJ2-7; D ambiguous. The sample consisted of peripheral blood. CDR3 region: CASSLRSSSYEQYF. As DNA, the CDR3 is TGTGCCAGCAGCCTTCGGTCGTCCTCCTACGAGCAGTACTTC. The variable domain in full, with the rest retrieved from reference TRBV14 and TRBJ2-7, is EAGVTQFPSHSVIEKGQTVTLRCDPISGHDNLYWYRRVMGKEIKFLLHFVKESKQDESGMPNNRFLAERTGGTYSTLKVQPAELEDSGVYFCASSLRSSSYEQYFGPGTRLTVT.